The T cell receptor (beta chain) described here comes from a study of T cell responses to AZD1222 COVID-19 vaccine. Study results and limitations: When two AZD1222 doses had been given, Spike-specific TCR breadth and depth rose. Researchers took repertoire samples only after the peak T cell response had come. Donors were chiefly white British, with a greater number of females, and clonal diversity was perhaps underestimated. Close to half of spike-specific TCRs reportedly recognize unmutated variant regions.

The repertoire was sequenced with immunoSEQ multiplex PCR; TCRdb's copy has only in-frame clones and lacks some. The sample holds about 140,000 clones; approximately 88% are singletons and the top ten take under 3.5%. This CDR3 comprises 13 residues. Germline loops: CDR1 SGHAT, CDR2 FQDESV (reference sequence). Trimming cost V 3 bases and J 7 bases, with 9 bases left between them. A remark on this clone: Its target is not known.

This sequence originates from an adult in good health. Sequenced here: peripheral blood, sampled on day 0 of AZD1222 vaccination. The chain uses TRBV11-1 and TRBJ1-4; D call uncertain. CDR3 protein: CASSFNRGEKLFF. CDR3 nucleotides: TGTGCCAGCAGCTTTAACAGAGGTGAAAAACTGTTTTTT.